Shown below are 10 T cell receptor beta chains from a single sample sequenced in a study of T-cell reconstitution after alpha-beta-depleted transplantation in children. Construction of the TCRbeta library involved unique molecular identifiers. TCRdb reprocessed the PCR reads via MiXCR and lists one record per CDR3 protein. The sample lists around 100,000 distinct CDR3 sequences; approximately 8% were seen once. The starting material was PBMCs, obtained before TCRalphabeta/CD19-depleted stem cell transplant. The receptors stem from a boy between 2 and 15 years old with acute lymphoblastic leukemia, due to receive a stem cell transplant.

The chain links TRBV9 to TRBJ1-3; no definite D call. The germline CDR1 and CDR2 sequences are SGDLS and YYNGEE. With 0 bases removed from V and 7 bases from J, the gap between germline ends came to 14 bases. This CDR3 region has 15 residues. CDR3 DNA: TGTGCCAGCAGCGTAGCTGATGTTGTTGGGAACACCATATATTTT. Protein product: CASSVADVVGNTIYF.

This clonotype showed up many times. This chain links TRBV20-1 with TRBJ2-3; D is possibly TRBD1 or TRBD2 (5 bases each). The germline V and J ends were trimmed by 0 bases and 5 bases, with 9 bases remaining between them. Germline V gives CDR1 DFQATT, CDR2 SNEGSKA (reference sequence). The CDR3 has 13 amino acids. The DNA of the CDR3 is TGCAGTGCTAGAGAGGGACCTCTAGATACGCAGTATTTT. This codes for CSAREGPLDTQYF.

This clonotype was recorded a few times. The chain joins TRBV5-1 to TRBJ1-2; TRBD1 aligns across 7 bases. CDR1 is SGHRS, CDR2 YFSETQ, per germline. V lost 0 bases, J lost 6 bases, and 2 bases stayed unmatched. This CDR3 region has 13 residues. Here the CDR3 DNA reads TGCGCCAGCAGCTTGGCGGGGACAGATGGCTACACCTTC. Its protein is CASSLAGTDGYTF.

This clonotype was recorded at least ten times. The genes are TRBV11-2 and TRBJ2-1; TRBD2 matches 10 bases. CDR3 length: 19 residues. The germline CDR1 and CDR2 sequences are SGHAT and FQNNGV. V trimming: 0 bases; J trimming: 8 bases; junction bases outside the gene matches: 16. CDR3 amino acids: CASSLEGSGGYRSLYEQFF. CDR3 DNA: TGTGCCAGCAGCTTAGAAGGTAGCGGGGGGTATCGGTCTTTGTATGAGCAGTTCTTC.

This chain links TRBV12-3 or TRBV12-4 with TRBJ1-1; D uncertain. The CDR3 covers 15 residues. Between the trimmed V and J ends, which lost 7 bases and 3 bases, there was a span of 18 bases. Written as DNA, the CDR3 is TGTGCCAGCAACCCGAGAGGAGGGAGTTACACTGAAGCTTTCTTT. As protein: CASNPRGGSYTEAFF.

This clonotype came up a few times. This rearrangement joins TRBV7-2 to TRBJ2-3; tentatively, D is TRBD1 or TRBD2 (5 bases each). This CDR3 contains 13 residues. V shed 3 bases and J shed 5 bases, with 9 bases lying between them. Germline V lookup: CDR1 SGHTA, CDR2 FQGNSA. The CDR3: CASSFARGDTQYF. The CDR3 nucleotides read TGTGCCAGCAGCTTTGCGAGGGGAGATACGCAGTATTTT.

This clonotype was seen a few times. The chain couples TRBV2 to TRBJ1-2; 7 nucleotides agree with TRBD1. Germline V gives CDR1 SNHLY, CDR2 FYNNEI. Trimming removed 5 bases from V and 4 bases from J; junction bases left unmatched: 10. This CDR3 has 15 amino acids. This CDR3 is CASSQGGRSGYGYTF. CDR3 sequence (DNA): TGTGCCAGCAGTCAAGGGGGCAGGTCCGGCTATGGCTACACCTTC. The complete variable domain, with remaining parts taken from reference TRBV2 and TRBJ1-2, reads EPEVTQTPSHQVTQMGQEVILRCVPISNHLYFYWYRQILGQKVEFLVSFYNNEISEKSEIFDDQFSVERPDGSNFTLKIRSTKLEDSAMYFCASSQGGRSGYGYTFGSGTRLTVV.

Ten or more counts support this clonotype. One end of the junction does not line up with germline, which may come from a read error. V and J are TRBV12-3 or TRBV12-4 and TRBJ2-7; TRBD2 aligns across 9 bases. This CDR3 has 14 amino acids. This CDR3 is CASSLAGSSYEQYF. The CDR3 nucleotides are TGTGCCAGCAGTCTAGCGGGGAGCTCCTACGAGCAGTACTTC.

This clonotype was seen more than once but under ten times. CDR3 coding DNA: TGTGCCAGCAGTGACGGGTTTCGGGGGGCCACAGATACGCAGTATTTT. Residues: CASSDGFRGATDTQYF. This chain joins TRBV6-4 and TRBJ2-3; TRBD2 might be the D (7 bases). V lost 2 bases and J 2 bases, leaving 14 bases between the germline ends. The CDR3 is 16 residues long. Germline CDR1 MRHNA, CDR2 SNTAGT.

This clonotype was seen more than once but under ten times. V usage is TRBV20-1 and J usage is TRBJ2-3, with D possibly being TRBD1 (6 bases). Germline values: CDR1 DFQATT, CDR2 SNEGSKA (reference sequence). CDR3 length equals 16 residues. V was cut by 3 bases and J by 0 bases, with 16 bases left in between. The chain's CDR3 is CSARGMTGSSTDTQYF. The DNA of the CDR3 is TGCAGTGCTAGGGGGATGACAGGTTCTAGCACAGATACGCAGTATTTT.